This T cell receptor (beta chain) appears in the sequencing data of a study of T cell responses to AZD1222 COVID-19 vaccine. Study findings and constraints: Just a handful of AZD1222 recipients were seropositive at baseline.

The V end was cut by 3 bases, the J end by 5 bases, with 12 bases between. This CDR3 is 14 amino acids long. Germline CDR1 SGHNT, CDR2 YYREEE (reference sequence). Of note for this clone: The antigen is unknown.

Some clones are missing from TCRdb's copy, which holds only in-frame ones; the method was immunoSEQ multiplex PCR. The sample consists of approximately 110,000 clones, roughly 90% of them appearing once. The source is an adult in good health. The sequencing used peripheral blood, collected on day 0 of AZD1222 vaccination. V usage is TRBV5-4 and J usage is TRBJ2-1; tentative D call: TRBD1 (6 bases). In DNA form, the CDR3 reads TGTGCCAGCAGCTCCCAGGACAGTGACAATGAGCAGTTCTTC. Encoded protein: CASSSQDSDNEQFF.